This note documents a single T cell receptor beta chain sequence. Its antigen remains unidentified. Libraries were UMI-labeled 5' RACE TRB cDNA. TCRdb processed the 5' RACE reads again and assigns one entry to each CDR3 protein, with no DNA. The specimen's table records some 150,000 distinct CDR3 sequences. The record originates from a study of CXCR3-negative and CXCR3-positive naive CD8 T cells. The study, taken as a whole, reports: Comparison of naive subsets found surface CD5 to be comparable, and TCR strength was inferred on the basis of TRB CDR3 properties. High diversity, comparable across both naive subsets, contrasted with much lower diversity in memory CD8+ cells. CXCR3-positive naive cells carried more hydrophobic TRB CDR3s than CXCR3-negative naive cells did. The majority of assays used fresh PBMCs, and CXCR3 expression partially decreased after cryopreservation.

This CDR3 has 14 residues. Germline values: CDR1 SEHNR, CDR2 FQNEAQ (reference sequence). CD45RO-CCR7+CD27+CD95- defined naive CD8+ T cells. The chain combines TRBV7-9 with TRBJ2-3; the TRBD1 assignment by TCRdb is unverifiable without DNA. This clonotype was obtained from a human donor in good health. Some clones in this sample may be carry-over from other donors' samples. What was sequenced was naive CXCR3+ CD8+ T cells from blood. Subset of the sample: CD45RO-CCR7+CD27+CD95- naive CD8+ T cells expressing CXCR3 (TNR3+). The CDR3 sequence: CASSLGRDTDTQYF.